The entry below gives a single T cell receptor (beta chain) sequence along with its context. Living in 20 to 30 US areas, the participants were between roughly 18 and 90 years of age. Clones were read by immunoSEQ multiplex PCR, and TCRdb kept only the in-frame ones, dropping some. Counted here are around 180,000 clones, approximately 73% occurring once; the ten biggest clones make up less than 20%. The data stem from a study of blood T cell repertoires in COVID-19. Germline-derived CDR1 and CDR2 are LNHDA and SQIVND (reference sequence). V was clipped by 5 bases and J by 7 bases, with 8 bases between them. The CDR3 extends over 11 amino acids.

The chain carries TRBV19 and TRBJ1-2, with D unclear. The sequenced sample was PBMCs or T cells enriched from blood (not recorded which). The origin of this receptor is a woman aged 45 to 65 with acute COVID-19. CDR3 residues: CASSSPIGYTF. CDR3 sequence (DNA): TGTGCCAGTAGTTCGCCTATTGGCTACACCTTC.